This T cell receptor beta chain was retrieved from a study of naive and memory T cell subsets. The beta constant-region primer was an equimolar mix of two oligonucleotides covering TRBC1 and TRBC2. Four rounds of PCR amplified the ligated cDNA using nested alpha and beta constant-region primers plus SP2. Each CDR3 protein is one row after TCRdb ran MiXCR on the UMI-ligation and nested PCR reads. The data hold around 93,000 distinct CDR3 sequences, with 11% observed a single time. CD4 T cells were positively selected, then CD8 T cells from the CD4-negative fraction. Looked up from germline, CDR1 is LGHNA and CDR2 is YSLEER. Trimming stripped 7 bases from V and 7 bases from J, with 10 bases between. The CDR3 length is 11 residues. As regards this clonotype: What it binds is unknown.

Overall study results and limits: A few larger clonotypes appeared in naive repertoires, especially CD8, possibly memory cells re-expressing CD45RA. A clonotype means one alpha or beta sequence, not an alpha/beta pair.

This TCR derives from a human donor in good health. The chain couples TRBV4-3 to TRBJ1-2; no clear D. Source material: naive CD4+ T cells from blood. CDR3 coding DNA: TGCGCCAGCACCTCGGGAAGTGGCTACACCTTC. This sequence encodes CASTSGSGYTF.